This entry concerns a single T cell receptor beta chain. This specimen belongs to a study of response to subunit inactivated influenza vaccine. One entry per CDR3 protein, called by TCRdb with MiXCR from the RT-PCR reads. Of around 200,000 distinct CDR3 sequences listed, approximately 12% were seen once; the top ten hold approximately 32%. This same sample was also part of a study on T cells expressing NK-cell markers. That source reports: With UMIs, 5'RACE template switching was used to make TCR beta cDNA. Roughly 1.0-7.0% of CD8+ T cells in 6 or 7 donors belonged to dominant NKG2C+ clonotypes. The same clonotypes also predominated in the CD3+CD56-NKG2C+ fraction of a few donors.

This sequence was found in a man aged 45 to 65 who received an inactivated influenza vaccine. Sequencing was performed on CD8+ T cells sorted from PBMCs, taken 11 to 12 days after vaccination.

The CDR3 bases are TGCGCCAGCAGCCAGTCCCTTAGCGGGGGGCCCACCGGGGAGCTGTTTTTT. Its protein is CASSQSLSGGPTGELFF. The chain joins TRBV4-3 to TRBJ2-2; 10 bases are a match to TRBD2. Germline values: CDR1 LGHNA, CDR2 YSLEER. The CDR3 has 17 amino acids. With V trimmed by 3 bases and J by 4 bases, 8 bases remained unmatched.